This TCR beta chain was found in a study of T cell changes during pregnancy in multiple sclerosis. Using immunoSEQ multiplex PCR, the repertoire was profiled, and TCRdb retains in-frame clones only, with some absent. The sample records around 50,000 clones, approximately 87% being singletons. Trimming cost V 5 bases and J 7 bases; bases outside gene matches: 5. Looked up from germline, CDR1 is SGHTA and CDR2 is FQGTGA. The CDR3 sequence is 15 residues long. Sequencing was performed on peripheral blood from another person, used as feeder cells. The clonotype originates from a human donor whose cells served as feeder cells for cultures in a pregnancy study. The chain joins TRBV7-3 to TRBJ2-1, with 13 positions matching TRBD2. The DNA of the CDR3 is TGTGCCAGCAGCCAGGGACTAGCGGGGTCTAATGAGCAGTTCTTC. Protein product: CASSQGLAGSNEQFF.